Listed below are T cell receptor beta chains from one sample, sequenced in a study of identical twins. Each CDR3 protein is one row after TCRdb ran MiXCR on the 5' RACE reads. The table records 1.5 million to 2 million distinct CDR3 sequences, about 30% of them present only once. Sequencing was done on a sample of cord blood. The receptor set was obtained from a newborn girl in good health. CDR3s leave out the opening cysteine and the closing phenylalanine or tryptophan.

TRBV12-3/TRBV12-4	TRBJ2-2	ASSRQGANGELF
TRBV5-1	TRBJ1-2	ASSLDPVDGYT
TRBV10-1	TRBJ2-5	ARGLAGAHVQETQY
TRBV28	TRBJ1-4	ASGGTPEKLF
TRBV10-1	TRBJ1-2	ASSEPTQGADYGYT
TRBV4-1	TRBJ1-6	ASSQDPGDNSPLH
TRBV25-1	TRBJ2-3	ASSDPPGTSGSDTQY
TRBV7-6	TRBJ1-2	ASSPYYGTPNYGYT
TRBV7-2	TRBJ2-7	ASSLARHGSYEQY
TRBV4-2	TRBJ2-5	ASSQRDRGVAETQY
TRBV5-1	TRBJ2-2	ASSLSSGGLNTGELF
TRBV2	TRBJ2-3	ASRRTSGEDTQY
TRBV2	TRBJ2-7	ASSARQISYEQY
TRBV20-1	TRBJ2-7	SSRSSYEQY
TRBV7-9	TRBJ1-2	ASSLKQGYGYT
TRBV25-1	TRBJ1-1	ASSARAVVGTEAF
TRBV29-1	TRBJ1-2	SVSQGTYGYT
TRBV20-1	TRBJ2-7	SARVQDPYEQY
TRBV20-1	TRBJ2-3	SARDGSGGRFTDTQY
TRBV20-1	TRBJ2-7	SARVPGGANEQY
TRBV7-6	TRBJ2-1	ASRGGLAGNEQF
TRBV11-2	-	ASSLDRRNETQY
TRBV29-1	TRBJ2-1	SVEWDSLYNEQF
TRBV6-6	TRBJ2-7	ASSCPSSYEQY
TRBV6-5	TRBJ2-3	ASRVNLASPTDTQY
TRBV2	TRBJ1-1	ASQVGWVGTEAF
TRBV5-1	TRBJ1-5	ASSETPGQGKPQH
TRBV5-6	TRBJ2-7	ASSAGTGQVYEQY
TRBV6-1	TRBJ2-7	ASSDPNFRQSLYEQY
TRBV20-1	TRBJ1-2	SARELGHYGYT
TRBV29-1	TRBJ2-7	SVVGGGYEQY
TRBV6-6	TRBJ2-7	ASSYSRGVYEQY